Below, 30 T cell receptor beta chains from the same sample are listed, as sequenced in a study of CD8 T cells in Susac syndrome. Random hexamers served to reverse transcribe roughly 0.45 to 1 ug RNA. TCRdb independently ran MiXCR on the immunoSEQ multiplex PCR reads; one entry per CDR3 protein. The sample contains under 200,000 distinct CDR3 sequences, 90% to 95% of which appear only once. The sequenced sample was CD4+ T cells from PBMCs. These receptor sequences come from a human donor in good health.

This clonotype has only one observation. The chain joins TRBV6-2 or TRBV6-3 to TRBJ2-6, with D hard to call. Trimming removed 7 bases at V and 9 bases at J, with 16 bases between. Germline V gene sequence: CDR1 MNHEY, CDR2 SVGEGT. This CDR3 has 14 residues. DNA of the CDR3: TGTGCCAGCACCTTAACTGGGGTCGTCAACGTCCTGACTTTC. Protein product: CASTLTGVVNVLTF.

The chain recombines TRBV4-3 with TRBJ2-1; TRBD1 might be the D (5 bases). There are 18 residues in the CDR3. V was shortened by 4 bases and J by 0 bases, with 19 bases between the two germline ends. Germline assignment: CDR1 LGHNA and CDR2 YSLEER. The CDR3 region is CASSLQDGLGDSYNEQFF. CDR3 in DNA: TGCGCCAGCAGCCTACAAGATGGGCTAGGGGACTCCTACAATGAGCAGTTCTTC.

This clonotype appeared a single time. CDR3 coding DNA: TGTGCCAGCAGCGTAGGGGGGCGGTACGAGCAGTACTTC. It is translated as CASSVGGRYEQYF. The rearrangement joins TRBV9 to TRBJ2-7; weak D call: TRBD1 (6 bases). Germline V lookup: CDR1 SGDLS, CDR2 YYNGEE. The CDR3 extends over 13 amino acids. The V gene lost 0 bases and the J gene lost 4 bases, with 8 bases spanning the gap.

The chain carries TRBV29-1 and TRBJ1-1; 7 bases line up with TRBD1. CDR1 is SQVTM, CDR2 ANQGSEA, per germline. With 7 bases clipped from V and 4 bases from J, the junction kept 3 bases outside the gene matches. The CDR3 sequence is 11 residues long. CDR3 bases: TGCAGCGCAGGGACAGCCACTGAAGCTTTCTTT. This translates into CSAGTATEAFF.

The V and J genes are TRBV3-1 and TRBJ2-7, with 8 bases aligning to TRBD2. The CDR3 extends over 14 amino acids. Germline CDR1 LGHDT, CDR2 YNNKEL (reference sequence). J was trimmed by 3 bases and V by 3 bases; bases with no gene match: 4. The CDR3 region is CASSQREAFYEQYF. In DNA, the CDR3 is TGTGCCAGCAGCCAGCGGGAGGCCTTCTACGAGCAGTACTTC.

The chain employs TRBV30 and TRBJ2-1; 8 nucleotides match TRBD2. Germline trimming cut 5 bases from V and 0 bases from J; bases unmatched to any gene: 6. The CDR3 has 15 amino acids. CDR1 is GTSNPN and CDR2 is SVGIG in the germline V gene (reference sequence). Written as DNA, the CDR3 is TGTGCCTGGGATCGGGGGGGCGACTCCTACAATGAGCAGTTCTTC. Translating it yields CAWDRGGDSYNEQFF.

The CDR3 here is CASSAPTGYTQYF. CDR3 nucleotide sequence: TGTGCCAGCAGTGCTCCGACCGGTTATACGCAGTATTTT. The rearrangement links TRBV2 to TRBJ2-3, with no clear D. The CDR3 runs to 13 residues. The V end was cut by 4 bases, the J end by 7 bases, with 12 bases between. CDR1 and CDR2 (germline): SNHLY, FYNNEI.

The chain has TRBV15 and TRBJ1-2; D is ambiguous. The CDR3 runs 15 residues. V gave up 0 bases and J gave up 5 bases, with 13 bases separating them. Germline CDR1 reads LNHNV; CDR2 reads YYDKDF (reference sequence). Here the CDR3 DNA reads TGTGCCACCAGCAGAGATCCGGGTCCGGAGTATGGCTACACCTTC. It yields the protein CATSRDPGPEYGYTF.

The rearrangement links TRBV29-1 to TRBJ1-2, with D maybe TRBD1 (5 bases). The CDR3 contains 13 residues. The V gene's germline CDR1 is SQVTM and CDR2 ANQGSEA. DNA for the CDR3: TGCACCACCCTTTCAGGGTACTTGGATGGCTACACCTTC. Translated, it gives CTTLSGYLDGYTF. The full variable domain, with the rest looked up from reference TRBV29-1 and TRBJ1-2, is SAVISQKPSRDICQRGTSLTIQCQVDSQVTMMFWYRQQPGQSLTLIATANQGSEATYESGFVIDKFPISRPNLTFSTLTVSNMSPEDSSIYLCTTLSGYLDGYTFGSGTRLTVV.

This rearrangement joins TRBV5-1 to TRBJ2-7, with 11 bases fitting TRBD2. The CDR3 runs to 17 residues. Germline loops: CDR1 SGHRS, CDR2 YFSETQ. Unmatched junction bases numbered 6, after V lost 1 base and J lost 0 bases. CDR3 in amino acids: CASSLTSSGGFSYEQYF. CDR3 DNA: TGCGCCAGCAGCTTGACATCTAGCGGGGGGTTCTCCTACGAGCAGTACTTC.

The chain has TRBV10-3 and TRBJ2-7; 10 bases fit TRBD1. V lost 4 bases, J lost 3 bases, and 6 bases stayed unmatched. The CDR3 has 15 amino acids. Germline values: CDR1 ENHRY, CDR2 SYGVKD. The CDR3, as DNA: TGTGCCATCAGTGCCGGGGGGACAGGGGACTACGAGCAGTACTTC. It encodes CAISAGGTGDYEQYF.

The chain uses TRBV6-4 and TRBJ2-2; 10 bases align to TRBD2. V lost 8 bases and J lost 4; bases outside the gene matches: 7. Germline CDR1 reads MRHNA; CDR2 reads SNTAGT. The CDR3 spans 15 residues. CDR3 in amino acids: CASAGRTSGTGELFF. CDR3 DNA: TGTGCCAGCGCCGGAAGGACTAGCGGCACCGGGGAGCTGTTTTTT.

The chain employs TRBV6-2 or TRBV6-3 and TRBJ2-1; 7 nucleotides line up with TRBD1. V shed 2 bases and J 5 bases; nucleotides not matched to a gene: 6. Germline V gene data show CDR1 as MNHEY and CDR2 as SVGEGT. The CDR3 contains 15 residues. CDR3 in amino acids: CASSYTGQLDNEQFF. CDR3 in DNA: TGTGCCAGCAGTTACACGGGACAGCTAGACAATGAGCAGTTCTTC.

The J gene is TRBJ1-4, the V gene TRBV27, with D possibly being TRBD1 (6 bases). The V end was cut by 3 bases, the J end by 4 bases, with 18 bases between. The CDR3 contains 17 residues. Per germline, CDR1 MNHEY and CDR2 SMNVEV (reference sequence). The CDR3 loop reads CASSFQRRAGDNEKLFF. The CDR3, as DNA: TGTGCCAGCAGTTTCCAGCGGCGGGCAGGGGATAATGAAAAACTGTTTTTT. Looking up the rest from reference TRBV27 and TRBJ1-4 gives the full variable domain: EAQVTQNPRYLITVTGKKLTVTCSQNMNHEYMSWYRQDPGLGLRQIYYSMNVEVTDKGDVPEGYKVSRKEKRNFPLILESPSPNQTSLYFCASSFQRRAGDNEKLFFGSGTQLSVL.

This chain links TRBV7-3 with TRBJ2-2, with no clear D. The CDR3 spans 13 residues. The germline V and J ends were trimmed by 5 bases and 5 bases, with 9 bases remaining between them. The germline gives CDR1 SGHTA, CDR2 FQGTGA. CDR3 amino acids: CASSPSRTGELFF. In nucleotides, the CDR3 is TGTGCCAGCAGCCCATCCCGGACCGGGGAGCTGTTTTTT. Filled out from reference TRBV7-3 and TRBJ2-2, the complete variable domain reads GAGVSQTPSNKVTEKGKYVELRCDPISGHTALYWYRQSLGQGPEFLIYFQGTGAADDSGLPNDRFFAVRPEGSVSTLKIQRTERGDSAVYLCASSPSRTGELFFGEGSRLTVL.

The J gene is TRBJ2-3, the V gene TRBV29-1, with D perhaps matching TRBD2 (5 bases). The CDR3 has 14 residues. Trimming removed 6 bases from V and 0 bases from J, with 13 bases in between. Germline V gene data show CDR1 as SQVTM and CDR2 as ANQGSEA. The CDR3 is CSVLVGGSTDTQYF. The CDR3 nucleotides read TGCAGCGTCTTAGTCGGCGGGAGCACAGATACGCAGTATTTT.

V and J are TRBV6-2 or TRBV6-3 and TRBJ2-5; TRBD2 is a possible D gene (6 bases). V was pared by 7 bases and J by 2 bases, with 14 bases between. The length of the CDR3 is 14 residues. CDR1 is MNHEY, CDR2 SVGEGT, per germline. CDR3 DNA: TGTGCCAGCACTACATGGGGGGAACAAGAGACCCAGTACTTC. Translation gives CASTTWGEQETQYF.

The J gene is TRBJ1-6, the V gene TRBV12-3 or TRBV12-4; D not certain. The CDR3 consists of 12 residues. Deletions cut 3 bases from V and 9 bases from J, with 6 bases between. In DNA, the CDR3 is TGTGCCAGCAGTTTGGAGGTTTCACCCCTCCACTTT. Translation: CASSLEVSPLHF.

This chain joins TRBV10-3 and TRBJ2-3; no definite D call. The CDR3 extends over 12 amino acids. Trimming removed 3 bases at V and 8 bases at J, with 9 bases between. Germline V lookup: CDR1 ENHRY, CDR2 SYGVKD. The CDR3 sequence is CAISETPPTQYF. Here the CDR3 DNA reads TGTGCCATCAGTGAAACCCCCCCTACGCAGTATTTT.

This clonotype was recorded once. The chain uses TRBV27 and TRBJ2-6; D is unclear. Trimming shortened V by 6 bases and J by 1 base, and 10 bases separated the two germline ends. Germline V gives CDR1 MNHEY, CDR2 SMNVEV (reference sequence). CDR3 length equals 15 residues. The DNA for the CDR3 is TGTGCCAGCAGGTTCGGTGGTTCTGGGGCCAACGTCCTGACTTTC. Protein: CASRFGGSGANVLTF.

This sequence joins TRBV14 and TRBJ2-2; 7 nucleotides line up with TRBD1. CDR3 length: 16 residues. Germline V gene sequence: CDR1 SGHDN, CDR2 FVKESK. The J segment lost 1 base and the V segment lost 6 bases, leaving 8 bases of the junction unmatched. The CDR3 bases are TGTGCCAGCAGGTACTCCGGGACAGAGAACACCGGGGAGCTGTTTTTT. Translating it yields CASRYSGTENTGELFF. The full variable domain, with the rest looked up from reference TRBV14 and TRBJ2-2, is EAGVTQFPSHSVIEKGQTVTLRCDPISGHDNLYWYRRVMGKEIKFLLHFVKESKQDESGMPNNRFLAERTGGTYSTLKVQPAELEDSGVYFCASRYSGTENTGELFFGEGSRLTVL.

This rearrangement joins TRBV10-1 to TRBJ2-5; no clear D gene. Germline V gives CDR1 WNHNN, CDR2 SYGVQD (reference sequence). The CDR3 runs to 13 residues. The ends were cut back, 0 bases at V and 3 bases at J, with 5 bases in the middle. The CDR3 here is CASSESSEETQYF. CDR3 DNA sequence: TGCGCCAGCAGTGAGTCGTCAGAAGAGACCCAGTACTTC.

This sequence joins TRBV9 and TRBJ2-3; D gene uncertain. V gave up 4 bases and J gave up 1 base, with 10 bases separating them. The CDR3 extends over 14 amino acids. The germline CDR1 and CDR2 sequences are SGDLS and YYNGEE. The CDR3 sequence is CASSPLLGTDTQYF. For the CDR3, the DNA is TGTGCCAGCAGCCCCCTCCTGGGCACAGATACGCAGTATTTT.

This chain uses TRBV4-2 with TRBJ2-2; D gene uncertain. The V gene lost 4 bases and the J gene lost 0 bases, with 6 bases spanning the gap. Germline V lookup: CDR1 LGHNA, CDR2 YNFKEQ. This CDR3 contains 14 residues. The CDR3 region is CASSPNTNTGELFF. CDR3 nucleotide sequence: TGTGCCAGCAGCCCCAACACGAACACCGGGGAGCTGTTTTTT.

The chain carries TRBV7-8 and TRBJ2-1, with D unresolved. Trimming cost V 3 bases and J 6 bases, with 15 bases left between them. The CDR3 consists of 15 residues. Germline V CDR1 and CDR2: SGHVS, FQNEAQ. The DNA of the CDR3 is TGTGCCAGCAGCTTGGGCCCCTACCCCCTCAATGAGCAGTTCTTC. Protein sequence: CASSLGPYPLNEQFF. The full variable domain, with the rest looked up from reference TRBV7-8 and TRBJ2-1, is GAGVSQSPRYKVAKRGQDVALRCDPISGHVSLFWYQQALGQGPEFLTYFQNEAQLDKSGLPSDRFFAERPEGSVSTLKIQRTQQEDSAVYLCASSLGPYPLNEQFFGPGTRLTVL.

The sample holds one count of this clonotype. J is TRBJ2-1 and V is TRBV6-5, with 7 nucleotides matching TRBD1. Trimming at V came to 7 bases and at J to 8 bases, leaving 11 bases not matched to a gene. Germline CDR1 MNHEY, CDR2 SVGAGI. The CDR3 runs to 14 residues. Written as DNA, the CDR3 is TGTGCCAGCACTAGACAGGGTAGTACGGATGAGCAGTTCTTC. It encodes CASTRQGSTDEQFF.

The rearrangement joins TRBV5-1 to TRBJ1-2, with D possibly TRBD1 on 5 matching bases. V was pared by 0 bases and J by 5 bases, with 11 bases between. This CDR3 region has 14 residues. Germline CDR1 SGHRS, CDR2 YFSETQ. The CDR3 spells CASSLEAGMYGYTF. In DNA form, the CDR3 reads TGCGCCAGCAGCTTGGAGGCAGGGATGTATGGCTACACCTTC.

The rearrangement joins TRBV15 to TRBJ2-5, with a possible D match to TRBD2 (5 bases). CDR1 is LNHNV and CDR2 is YYDKDF in the germline V gene (reference sequence). V was trimmed by 3 bases and J by 5 bases, leaving 10 bases between them. CDR3 length: 13 residues. The DNA for the CDR3 is TGTGCCACCAGCAGCGGGGTTCGGGAGACCCAGTACTTC. This sequence encodes CATSSGVRETQYF. Looking up the rest from reference TRBV15 and TRBJ2-5 gives the full variable domain: DAMVIQNPRYQVTQFGKPVTLSCSQTLNHNVMYWYQQKSSQAPKLLFHYYDKDFNNEADTPDNFQSRRPNTSFCFLDIRSPGLGDTAMYLCATSSGVRETQYFGPGTRLLVL.

This clonotype has a handful of counts. The V and J genes are TRBV20-1 and TRBJ2-7, with D possibly matching TRBD2 (5 bases). V lost 6 bases and J 0 bases, leaving 18 bases between the germline ends. Germline V lookup: CDR1 DFQATT, CDR2 SNEGSKA (reference sequence). CDR3 length: 15 residues. The CDR3 here is CSAPRTDYISYEQYF. The CDR3 region has the DNA TGCAGTGCGCCCAGAACAGACTACATCTCCTACGAGCAGTACTTC.

The chain links TRBV5-6 to TRBJ1-5; 7 positions agree with TRBD1. Germline V lookup: CDR1 SGHDT, CDR2 YYEEEE. The CDR3 loop spans 14 amino acids. With V trimmed by 0 bases and J by 4 bases, 1 base remained unmatched. The CDR3 DNA follows: TGTGCCAGCAGCTTGGTACAGGGGAATCAGCCCCAGCATTTT. The encoded protein is CASSLVQGNQPQHF.